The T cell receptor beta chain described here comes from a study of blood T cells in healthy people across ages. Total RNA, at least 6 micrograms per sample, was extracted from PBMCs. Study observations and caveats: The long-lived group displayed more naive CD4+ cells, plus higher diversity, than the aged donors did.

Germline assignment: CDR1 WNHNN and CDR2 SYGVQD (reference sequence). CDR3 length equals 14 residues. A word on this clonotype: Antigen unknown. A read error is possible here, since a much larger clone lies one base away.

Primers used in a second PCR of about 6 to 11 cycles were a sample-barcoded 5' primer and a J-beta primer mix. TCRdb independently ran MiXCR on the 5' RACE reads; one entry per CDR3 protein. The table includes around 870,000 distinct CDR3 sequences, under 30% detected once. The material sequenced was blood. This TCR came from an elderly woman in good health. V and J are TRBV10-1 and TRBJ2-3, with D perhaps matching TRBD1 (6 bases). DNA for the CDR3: TGCGCCGGCAGTGAGGGGACAACCACAGATACGCAGTATTTT. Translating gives CAGSEGTTTDTQYF.